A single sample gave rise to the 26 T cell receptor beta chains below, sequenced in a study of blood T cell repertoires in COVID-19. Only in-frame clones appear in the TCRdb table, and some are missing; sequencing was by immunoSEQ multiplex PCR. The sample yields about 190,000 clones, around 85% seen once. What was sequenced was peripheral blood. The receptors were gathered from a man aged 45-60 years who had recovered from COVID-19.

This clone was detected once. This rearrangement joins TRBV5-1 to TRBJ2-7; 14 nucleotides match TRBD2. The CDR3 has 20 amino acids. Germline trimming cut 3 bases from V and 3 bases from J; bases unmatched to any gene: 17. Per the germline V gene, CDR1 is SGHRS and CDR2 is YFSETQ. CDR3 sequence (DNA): TGCGCCAGCAGCTCGGAAGGGGGACTAGCGGGAGTCGGGTTATTCTACGAGCAGTACTTC. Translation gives CASSSEGGLAGVGLFYEQYF.

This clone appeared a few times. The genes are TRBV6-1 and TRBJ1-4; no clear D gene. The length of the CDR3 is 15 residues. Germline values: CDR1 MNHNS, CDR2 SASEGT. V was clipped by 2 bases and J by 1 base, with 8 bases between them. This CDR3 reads CASSEFPGTNEKLFF. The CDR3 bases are TGTGCCAGCAGTGAATTTCCAGGAACTAATGAAAAACTGTTTTTT.

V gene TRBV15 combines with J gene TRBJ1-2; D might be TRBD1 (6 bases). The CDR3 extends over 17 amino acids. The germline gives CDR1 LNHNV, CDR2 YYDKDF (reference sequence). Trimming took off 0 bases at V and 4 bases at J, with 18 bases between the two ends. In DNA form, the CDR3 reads TGTGCCACCAGCAGAGAGAAGGGGGAACGATCCTCCTATGGCTACACCTTC. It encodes CATSREKGERSSYGYTF.

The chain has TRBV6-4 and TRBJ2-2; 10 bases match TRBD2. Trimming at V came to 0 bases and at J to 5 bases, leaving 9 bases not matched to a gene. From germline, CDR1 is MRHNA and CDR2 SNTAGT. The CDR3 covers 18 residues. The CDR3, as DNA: TGTGCCAGCAGTGACTCGGCGAAGCTAGCGGGAGTAACCGGGGAGCTGTTTTTT. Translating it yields CASSDSAKLAGVTGELFF.

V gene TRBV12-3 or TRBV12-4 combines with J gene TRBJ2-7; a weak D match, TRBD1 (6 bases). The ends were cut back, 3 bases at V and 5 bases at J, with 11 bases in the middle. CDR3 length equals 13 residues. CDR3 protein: CASSLSGADEQYF. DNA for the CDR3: TGTGCCAGCAGTTTGTCAGGGGCAGACGAGCAGTACTTC.

CDR3 region: CASSLFRAKGGELFF. CDR3 coding DNA: TGTGCCAGCAGCTTATTCAGGGCGAAGGGCGGGGAGCTGTTTTTT. The chain joins TRBV7-2 to TRBJ2-2; D possibly corresponds to TRBD1 (5 bases). The length of the CDR3 is 15 residues. The germline V gene encodes CDR1 SGHTA and CDR2 FQGNSA. V was shortened by 2 bases and J by 7 bases, with 14 bases between the two germline ends.

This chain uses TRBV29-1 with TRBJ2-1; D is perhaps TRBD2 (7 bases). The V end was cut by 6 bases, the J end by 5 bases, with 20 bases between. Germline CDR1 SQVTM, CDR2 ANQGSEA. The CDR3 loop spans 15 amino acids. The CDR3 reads CSVYRALAVNNEQFF. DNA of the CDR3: TGCAGCGTGTACAGGGCGCTAGCGGTAAACAATGAGCAGTTCTTC.

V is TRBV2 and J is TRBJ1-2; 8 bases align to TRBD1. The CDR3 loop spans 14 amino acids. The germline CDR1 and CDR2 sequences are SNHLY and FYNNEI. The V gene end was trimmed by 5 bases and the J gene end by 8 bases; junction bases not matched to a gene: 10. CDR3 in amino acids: CASSLGTGGQGYTF. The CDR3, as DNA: TGTGCCAGCAGTCTAGGGACAGGAGGGCAAGGCTACACCTTC.

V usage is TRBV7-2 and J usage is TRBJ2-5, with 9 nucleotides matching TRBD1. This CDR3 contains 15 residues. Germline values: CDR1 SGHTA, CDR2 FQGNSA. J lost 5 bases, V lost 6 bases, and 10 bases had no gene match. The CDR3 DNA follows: TGTGCCAGCAGTTCAGACAGGGGGGTTGGGGAGACCCAGTACTTC. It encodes CASSSDRGVGETQYF.

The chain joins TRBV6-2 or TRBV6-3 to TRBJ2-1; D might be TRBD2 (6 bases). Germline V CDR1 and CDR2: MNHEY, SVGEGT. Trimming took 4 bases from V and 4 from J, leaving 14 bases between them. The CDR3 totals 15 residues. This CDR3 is CASSSILALYNEQFF. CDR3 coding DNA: TGTGCCAGCAGTTCAATACTAGCTTTATACAATGAGCAGTTCTTC.

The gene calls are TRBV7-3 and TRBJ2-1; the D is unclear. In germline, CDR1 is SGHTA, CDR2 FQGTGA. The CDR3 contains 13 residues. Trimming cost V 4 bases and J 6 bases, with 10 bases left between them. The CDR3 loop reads CASSYLLSNEQFF. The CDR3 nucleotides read TGTGCCAGCAGCTACCTCCTTAGCAATGAGCAGTTCTTC.

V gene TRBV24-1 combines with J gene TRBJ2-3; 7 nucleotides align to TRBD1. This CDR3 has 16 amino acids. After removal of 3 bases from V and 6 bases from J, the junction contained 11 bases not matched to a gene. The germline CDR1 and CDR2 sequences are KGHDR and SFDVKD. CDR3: CATSDPADRVLDTQYF. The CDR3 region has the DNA TGTGCCACCAGTGATCCGGCCGACAGGGTTCTTGATACGCAGTATTTT.

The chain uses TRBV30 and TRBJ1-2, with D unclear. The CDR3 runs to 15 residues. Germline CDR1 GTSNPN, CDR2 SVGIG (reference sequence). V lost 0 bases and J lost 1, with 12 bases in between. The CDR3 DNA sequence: TGTGCCTGGAGTGTGTTACAGTCAAATAACTATGGCTACACCTTC. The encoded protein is CAWSVLQSNNYGYTF.

This CDR3 is CASSLGRTGTGNTIYF. For the CDR3, the DNA is TGTGCCAGCAGCTTAGGTCGGACGGGAACTGGAAACACCATATATTTT. The rearrangement joins TRBV7-9 to TRBJ1-3; D is ambiguous. The CDR3 has 16 amino acids. The germline V gene encodes CDR1 SEHNR and CDR2 FQNEAQ (reference sequence). Trimming cost V 1 base and J 2 bases, with 12 bases left between them.

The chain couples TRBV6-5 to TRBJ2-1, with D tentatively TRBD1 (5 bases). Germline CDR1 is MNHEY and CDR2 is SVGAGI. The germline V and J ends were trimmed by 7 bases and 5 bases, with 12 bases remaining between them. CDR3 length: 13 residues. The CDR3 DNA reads TGTGCCAGCACCAGGGAAGGGGACAATGAGCAGTTCTTC. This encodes CASTREGDNEQFF.

CDR3 DNA: TGTGCCAGCAGTGAAAATACCGGTTTGAATCAGCCCCAGCATTTT. Its protein product is CASSENTGLNQPQHF. The chain employs TRBV2 and TRBJ1-5; D gene unclear. This CDR3 is built from 15 residues. CDR1 and CDR2 from the germline V gene are SNHLY and FYNNEI. Trimming stripped 2 bases from V and 4 bases from J, with 12 bases between.

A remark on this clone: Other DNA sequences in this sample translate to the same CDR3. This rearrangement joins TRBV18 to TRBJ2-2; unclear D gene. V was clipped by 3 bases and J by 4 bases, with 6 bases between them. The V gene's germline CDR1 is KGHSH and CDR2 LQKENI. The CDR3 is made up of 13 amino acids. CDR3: CASSPSGTGELFF. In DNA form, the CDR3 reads TGTGCCAGCTCACCCTCGGGCACCGGGGAGCTGTTTTTT.

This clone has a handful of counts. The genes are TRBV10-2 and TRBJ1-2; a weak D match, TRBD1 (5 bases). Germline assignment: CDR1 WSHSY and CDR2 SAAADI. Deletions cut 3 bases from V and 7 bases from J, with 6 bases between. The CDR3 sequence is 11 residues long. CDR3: CASSDRAGYTF. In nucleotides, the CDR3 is TGCGCCAGCAGTGACAGGGCTGGCTACACCTTC.

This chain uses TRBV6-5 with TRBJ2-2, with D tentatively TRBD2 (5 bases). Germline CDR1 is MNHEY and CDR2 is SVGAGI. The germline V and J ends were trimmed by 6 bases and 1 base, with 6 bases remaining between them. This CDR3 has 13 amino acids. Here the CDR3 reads CASRLENTGELFF. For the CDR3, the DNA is TGTGCCAGCAGACTAGAGAACACCGGGGAGCTGTTTTTT.

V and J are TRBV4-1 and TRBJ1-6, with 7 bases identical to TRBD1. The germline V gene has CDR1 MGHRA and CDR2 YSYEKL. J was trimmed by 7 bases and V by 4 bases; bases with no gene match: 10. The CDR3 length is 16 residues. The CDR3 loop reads CASSRSTGEVNSPLHF. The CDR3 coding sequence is TGCGCCAGCAGCCGTTCTACAGGGGAGGTCAATTCACCCCTCCACTTT.

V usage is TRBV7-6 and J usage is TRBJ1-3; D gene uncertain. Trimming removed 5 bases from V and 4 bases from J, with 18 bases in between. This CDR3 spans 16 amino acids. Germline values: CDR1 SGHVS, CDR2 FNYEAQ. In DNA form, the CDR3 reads TGTGCCAGCAGCCCAGGAGTCGGGGATTTCGGAAACACCATATATTTT. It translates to CASSPGVGDFGNTIYF.

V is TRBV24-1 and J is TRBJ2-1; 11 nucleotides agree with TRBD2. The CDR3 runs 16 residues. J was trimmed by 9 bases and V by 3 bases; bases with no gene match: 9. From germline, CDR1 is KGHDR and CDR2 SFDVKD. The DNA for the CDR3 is TGTGCCACCAGTGATCCCACTAGCGGGAGTTCTCTTGAGCAGTTCTTC. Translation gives CATSDPTSGSSLEQFF.

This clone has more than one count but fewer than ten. CDR3 coding DNA: TGTGCCAGCAGTTTACCCCGCTACGAGCAGTACTTC. Its protein is CASSLPRYEQYF. The chain joins TRBV28 to TRBJ2-7; D unresolved. There are 12 residues in the CDR3. The V and J ends lost 2 bases and 3 bases respectively, with 5 bases between them. CDR1 and CDR2 (germline): MDHEN, SYDVKM.

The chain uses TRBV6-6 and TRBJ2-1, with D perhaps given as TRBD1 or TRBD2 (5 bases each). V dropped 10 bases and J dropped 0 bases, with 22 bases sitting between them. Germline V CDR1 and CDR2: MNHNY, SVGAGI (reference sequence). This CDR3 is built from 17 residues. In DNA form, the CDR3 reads TGTGCCACCGGTCGAGGGGAGTCCGACAACTCCTACAATGAGCAGTTCTTC. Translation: CATGRGESDNSYNEQFF.

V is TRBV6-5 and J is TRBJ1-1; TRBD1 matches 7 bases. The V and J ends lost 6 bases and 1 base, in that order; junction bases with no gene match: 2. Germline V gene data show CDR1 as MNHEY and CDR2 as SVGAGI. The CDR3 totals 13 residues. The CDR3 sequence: CASRGTANTEAFF. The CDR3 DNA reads TGTGCCAGCAGGGGGACAGCGAACACTGAAGCTTTCTTT.

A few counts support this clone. CDR3 coding DNA: TGTGCCAGCGTAATAAGGGGGACCCAGTACTTC. Translated, it gives CASVIRGTQYF. The chain has TRBV11-2 and TRBJ2-5, with TRBD1 as a possible D gene (5 bases). CDR3 size: 11 residues. Looked up from germline, CDR1 is SGHAT and CDR2 is FQNNGV. Trimming removed 8 bases from V and 7 bases from J, with 11 bases in between.